This T cell receptor (beta chain) was profiled in a study of Graves' ophthalmopathy and Graves' hyperthyroidism. Study-wide points: Blood was where most expanded thyroid clonotypes above 0.001 frequency also turned up.

Germline V lookup: CDR1 LNHDA, CDR2 SQIVND (reference sequence). V lost 9 bases and J lost 4; bases outside the gene matches: 3. This CDR3 has 12 amino acids. None of the included patients had other autoimmune diseases, uncontrolled infections, pregnancy or lactation, as these led to exclusion. Patients were diagnosed from clinical symptoms, serum thyroxine, TRAb, thyroid ultrasound and orbital computed tomography. Isolation of PBMCs was performed using roughly 10 ml of fresh peripheral blood. The sequenced template was RNA, covering the TCR beta CDR3 region. The authors performed first-round RT-PCR with HTBI primers and then a second-round multiplex PCR. TCRdb called the multiplex PCR reads again in MiXCR, with one record for every CDR3 protein. Of roughly 50,000 distinct CDR3 sequences listed, approximately 52% were seen once; the top ten hold over 3.5%. This clonotype appeared many times. Its antigen remains unknown.

The sequenced sample was peripheral blood. The chain is built from TRBV19 and TRBJ1-5; TRBD1 matches at 7 bases. This receptor was taken from an adult woman with Graves' ophthalmopathy. DNA for the CDR3: TGTGCCAGCAGCAGGGGGAATCAGCCCCAGCATTTT. It is translated as CASSRGNQPQHF.